Reported below is one T cell receptor beta chain. This CDR3 is built from 14 residues. Germline values: CDR1 SGHTS, CDR2 YDEGEE. Trimming pared 0 bases from V and 9 bases from J, leaving 15 bases between. Each subset's genomic DNA was split evenly across several immunoSEQ plates. Libraries were prepared by immunoSEQ multiplex PCR; TCRdb keeps only in-frame clonotypes and omits some of them. The table includes about 2.3 million clones, under 95% detected once. These data originate in a study of shared clonotypes between healthy human individuals. This chain joins TRBV5-8 and TRBJ1-1, with D tentatively TRBD1 (6 bases). This receptor was taken from a man aged 18 to 29 in good health. Some clones in this sample may be carry-over from other donors' samples. What was sequenced was naive CD4+ T cells from PBMCs. As to subset: CD45RA+ positively selected. The CDR3 nucleotides read TGTGCCAGCAGCTTGGACGGGACACTAACCCAAGCTTTCTTT. Its protein product is CASSLDGTLTQAFF.